Below are 19 T cell receptor beta chains sequenced from a single sample in a study of OX40 agonist ivuxolimab in advanced cancers. The library was produced with the immunoSEQ multiplex PCR assay. In TCRdb, the immuneACCESS table is reduced to in-frame sequences with V and J assigned. These tables do not hold every clone; where another copy was compared, an unresolved V gene accounts for under half, and the others remain unexplained. The sample table holds some 90,000 clones, of which more than 75% were seen once. The ten largest account for around 0.3% of the sample. This material consisted of CD4+ or CD8+ T cells sorted from blood, taken in a trial of the OX40 agonist ivuxolimab. These receptors were taken from an adult with an advanced solid tumor such as melanoma, head and neck, liver or kidney cancer.

This clone was found a few times. The gene calls are TRBV12-5 and TRBJ2-5; 8 bases map to TRBD2. With V trimmed by 7 bases and J by 5 bases, 15 bases remained unmatched. CDR3 length equals 16 residues. The V gene's germline CDR1 is LGHNT and CDR2 FRNRAP. The DNA for the CDR3 is TGTGCTAGTGCCCCTATGAGACGGGGGGGCCTTGAGACCCAGTACTTC. This translates into CASAPMRRGGLETQYF.

The chain is built from TRBV29-1 and TRBJ2-1; D is unresolved. The V gene's germline CDR1 is SQVTM and CDR2 ANQGSEA. There are 14 residues in the CDR3. The V end lost 1 base, the J end lost 9 bases, and 16 bases lay between the germline ends. The CDR3 DNA reads as TGCAGCGTTGAAGTACCTCGGTTGATCCGTGAGCAGTTCTTC. Translating it yields CSVEVPRLIREQFF.

This rearrangement joins TRBV18 to TRBJ1-4; the D gene is possibly TRBD1 (6 bases). This CDR3 has 16 amino acids. Looked up from germline, CDR1 is KGHSH and CDR2 is LQKENI. Trimming stripped 3 bases from V and 3 bases from J, with 14 bases between. CDR3 residues: CASSPDRSLSNEKLFF. CDR3 bases: TGTGCCAGCTCACCGGACAGATCCCTCTCTAATGAAAAACTGTTTTTT. The variable domain in full, completed from reference TRBV18 and TRBJ1-4, reads NAGVMQNPRHLVRRRGQEARLRCSPMKGHSHVYWYRQLPEEGLKFMVYLQKENIIDESGMPKERFSAEFPKEGPSILRIQQVVRGDSAAYFCASSPDRSLSNEKLFFGSGTQLSVL.

The gene calls are TRBV5-1 and TRBJ2-5; 8 positions agree with TRBD2. Germline CDR1 and CDR2: SGHRS and YFSETQ. The CDR3 has 15 amino acids. V was pared by 4 bases and J by 3 bases, with 8 bases of the junction left unmatched. The CDR3 sequence: CASSLLLADEETQYF. DNA for the CDR3: TGCGCCAGCAGCCTCCTACTAGCGGACGAAGAGACCCAGTACTTC.

This chain links TRBV16 with TRBJ2-1; D may match TRBD1 or TRBD2 (6 bases each). V was pared by 2 bases and J by 4 bases, with 15 bases between. CDR1 KGHSY and CDR2 FQNENV come from the germline V gene. There are 16 residues in the CDR3. The CDR3 loop reads CASSQTRGATYNEQFF. DNA of the CDR3: TGTGCCAGCAGCCAAACGAGGGGGGCAACGTACAATGAGCAGTTCTTC. The full variable domain, completed using reference TRBV16 and TRBJ2-1, is GEEVAQTPKHLVRGEGQKAKLYCAPIKGHSYVFWYQQVLKNEFKFLISFQNENVFDETGMPKERFSAKCLPNSPCSLEIQATKLEDSAVYFCASSQTRGATYNEQFFGPGTRLTVL.

A single count supports this clone. The chain recombines TRBV10-3 with TRBJ2-3; a possible D gene is TRBD2 (6 bases). Germline-derived CDR1 and CDR2 are ENHRY and SYGVKD. Deletions cut 0 bases from V and 14 bases from J, with 12 bases between. The CDR3 totals 12 residues. The CDR3 sequence: CAISESKGGTYF. The CDR3 DNA is TGTGCCATCAGTGAGTCGAAGGGCGGGACGTATTTT.

V gene TRBV11-2 combines with J gene TRBJ2-2; D could derive from TRBD1 or TRBD2 (5 bases each). The length of the CDR3 is 16 residues. V lost 5 bases to trimming and J lost 6 bases, with 19 bases between them. The germline gives CDR1 SGHAT, CDR2 FQNNGV. Written as DNA, the CDR3 is TGTGCCAGCAGCCAGTGGGGCAGGAGGATCGCCGGGGAGCTGTTTTTT. It codes for CASSQWGRRIAGELFF.

This clone was observed a single time. The chain carries TRBV19 and TRBJ1-6; maybe TRBD1 (5 bases). V was trimmed by 6 bases and J by 4 bases, leaving 10 bases between them. This CDR3 region has 14 residues. Germline assignment: CDR1 LNHDA and CDR2 SQIVND (reference sequence). The CDR3 DNA follows: TGTGCCAGTAGGACCGGGGGTTATAATTCACCCCTCCACTTT. This gives the protein CASRTGGYNSPLHF.

The J gene is TRBJ2-1, the V gene TRBV5-1, with TRBD2 matching over 9 bases. Germline CDR1 SGHRS, CDR2 YFSETQ. V gave up 0 bases and J gave up 8 bases; unmatched junction bases: 9. The CDR3 covers 16 residues. This CDR3 reads CASSLGGGLAKDEQFF. CDR3 nucleotide sequence: TGCGCCAGCAGCTTGGGGGGTGGACTAGCGAAGGATGAGCAGTTCTTC.

The V and J genes are TRBV2 and TRBJ1-6, with unresolved D. Trimming pared 2 bases from V and 7 bases from J, leaving 9 bases between. The CDR3 has 14 amino acids. Per the germline V gene, CDR1 is SNHLY and CDR2 is FYNNEI. The CDR3 nucleotides are TGTGCCAGCAGTGAAATCATCGGCAATTCACCCCTCCACTTT. Residues: CASSEIIGNSPLHF.

This chain uses TRBV10-1 with TRBJ2-7; D may match TRBD1 or TRBD2 (6 bases each). Germline V CDR1 and CDR2: WNHNN, SYGVQD (reference sequence). The CDR3 totals 16 residues. Between the trimmed V and J ends, which lost 3 bases and 3 bases, there was a span of 18 bases. CDR3 coding DNA: TGCGCCAGCAGTGAATTTGGGGGGCGTGCTTGCTACGAGCAGTACTTC. It is translated as CASSEFGGRACYEQYF.

The rearrangement joins TRBV29-1 to TRBJ1-2; 9 positions agree with TRBD1. J gave up 4 bases and V 7 bases, and 13 bases lay outside the gene matches. This CDR3 is 15 amino acids long. CDR1 SQVTM and CDR2 ANQGSEA come from the germline V gene. Written as DNA, the CDR3 is TGCAGCGCCCGGGACAGGGATTTGGCTAGCTATGGCTACACCTTC. Translated: CSARDRDLASYGYTF.

The genes are TRBV30 and TRBJ1-4; TRBD1 matches 10 bases. The ends lost 3 bases at V and 8 bases at J; junction bases unmatched: 6. CDR3 length equals 14 residues. The germline V gene encodes CDR1 GTSNPN and CDR2 SVGIG (reference sequence). The CDR3 sequence: CAWSSGTGVEKLFF. The CDR3 DNA is TGTGCCTGGAGCTCCGGGACAGGGGTAGAAAAACTGTTTTTT.

This clone has just one count. This same CDR3 is encoded by further DNA sequences in the sample. The genes are TRBV5-1 and TRBJ2-5; D not resolved. CDR3 length equals 11 residues. V dropped 4 bases and J dropped 2 bases, with 3 bases sitting between them. Per germline, CDR1 SGHRS and CDR2 YFSETQ. CDR3 protein: CASSRQETQYF. DNA for the CDR3: TGCGCCAGCAGCCGGCAAGAGACCCAGTACTTC.

The chain recombines TRBV11-2 with TRBJ1-5, with TRBD1 as a possible D gene (5 bases). This CDR3 has 14 residues. The germline CDR1 and CDR2 sequences are SGHAT and FQNNGV. V gave up 1 base and J gave up 3 bases, with 7 bases separating them. The CDR3 loop reads CASSLGRVNQPQHF. CDR3 coding DNA: TGTGCCAGCAGCTTAGGCAGGGTCAATCAGCCCCAGCATTTT. The full variable domain, with the rest looked up from reference TRBV11-2 and TRBJ1-5, is EAGVAQSPRYKIIEKRQSVAFWCNPISGHATLYWYQQILGQGPKLLIQFQNNGVVDDSQLPKDRFSAERLKGVDSTLKIQPAKLEDSAVYLCASSLGRVNQPQHFGDGTRLSIL.

The V gene is TRBV11-3, the J gene TRBJ2-1; 7 bases fit TRBD1. J gave up 7 bases and V 5 bases, and 5 bases lay outside the gene matches. The CDR3 loop spans 13 amino acids. CDR1 is SGHNT and CDR2 is YENEEA in the germline V gene. Written as DNA, the CDR3 is TGTGCCAGCAGCCTCGACAGGGCGAATGAGCAGTTCTTC. Translated, it gives CASSLDRANEQFF.

The V and J genes are TRBV6-5 and TRBJ1-3; D is unclear. V lost 6 bases to trimming and J lost 0 bases, with 9 bases between them. The CDR3 has 14 residues. CDR1 is MNHEY and CDR2 is SVGAGI in the germline V gene. The CDR3 bases are TGTGCCAGCAGCTCGACCCTCTCTGGAAACACCATATATTTT. This gives the protein CASSSTLSGNTIYF.

The CDR3 coding sequence is TGTGCCAGCAGTGGACAGTCTTTGAACACCGGGGAGCTGTTTTTT. As protein: CASSGQSLNTGELFF. The chain recombines TRBV2 with TRBJ2-2, with D possibly being TRBD1 (5 bases). The length of the CDR3 is 15 residues. The V gene lost 4 bases and the J gene lost 1 base, with 10 bases spanning the gap. Per the germline V gene, CDR1 is SNHLY and CDR2 is FYNNEI.

There are a few counts of this clone. The gene calls are TRBV7-2 and TRBJ2-3; 7 bases map to TRBD1. The CDR3 spans 16 residues. With V trimmed by 5 bases and J by 0 bases, 8 bases remained unmatched. The germline CDR1 and CDR2 sequences are SGHTA and FQGNSA. CDR3 region: CASSTPTGPSTDTQYF. DNA for the CDR3: TGTGCCAGCAGCACTCCGACAGGGCCTAGCACAGATACGCAGTATTTT.